This entry lists 16 T cell receptor beta chains sequenced from one sample in a study of cytomegalovirus exposure and HLA in healthy donors. Generated by immunoSEQ multiplex PCR, the TCRdb table keeps only in-frame clones and is missing some. Of 200,000 to 250,000 clones detected, around four fifths appear once; the ten largest clones hold 4.5% to 7%. Sequences were obtained from PBMCs. These TCRs come from a woman aged 18-29 years in good health and CMV-seronegative.

The chain links TRBV11-2 to TRBJ2-7; unclear D gene. Germline CDR1 SGHAT, CDR2 FQNNGV. The CDR3 is 14 residues long. V shed 2 bases and J shed 0 bases, with 8 bases lying between them. CDR3 protein: CASSLKPSSYEQYF. The DNA of the CDR3 is TGTGCCAGCAGCTTAAAACCTAGCTCCTACGAGCAGTACTTC.

The chain joins TRBV6-5 to TRBJ2-3; D may be TRBD1 (5 bases). V dropped 6 bases and J dropped 6 bases, with 19 bases sitting between them. This CDR3 is built from 15 residues. CDR1 and CDR2 from the germline V gene are MNHEY and SVGAGI. The CDR3 spells CASSRTPNSGDTQYF. In DNA form, the CDR3 reads TGTGCCAGCAGCCGGACGCCCAATTCAGGGGATACGCAGTATTTT.

The gene calls are TRBV6-5 and TRBJ1-5; D uncertain. This CDR3 has 16 amino acids. From germline, CDR1 is MNHEY and CDR2 SVGAGI. V dropped 4 bases and J dropped 5 bases, with 18 bases sitting between them. The CDR3 sequence is CASSSAPHSGDQPQHF. CDR3 bases: TGTGCCAGCAGTTCGGCACCACACAGCGGCGATCAGCCCCAGCATTTT.

The chain carries TRBV6-1 and TRBJ1-1; D is undetermined. CDR1 is MNHNS, CDR2 SASEGT, per germline. V was trimmed by 2 bases and J by 9 bases, leaving 4 bases between them. The CDR3 has 10 amino acids. CDR3: CASSEYQAFF. DNA for the CDR3: TGTGCCAGCAGTGAATATCAAGCTTTCTTT.

This rearrangement joins TRBV29-1 to TRBJ2-2; D is ambiguous. Trimming shortened V by 7 bases and J by 5 bases, and 26 bases separated the two germline ends. The CDR3 loop spans 17 amino acids. Germline loops: CDR1 SQVTM, CDR2 ANQGSEA. In DNA, the CDR3 is TGCAGCGCCGCAGCACCGGGCTCTATTGGTGGTACCGGGGAGCTGTTTTTT. Amino acids: CSAAAPGSIGGTGELFF.

The V gene is TRBV4-1, the J gene TRBJ2-7; D tentatively reads TRBD1 or TRBD2 (5 bases each). Trimming removed 4 bases from V and 6 bases from J, with 28 bases in between. The CDR3 is 18 amino acids. CDR1 is MGHRA, CDR2 YSYEKL, per germline. The CDR3 DNA reads TGCGCCAGCAGCCTAGGAGCGGCCGTGAGGGACCACGAAGGCGAGCAGTACTTC. Translation: CASSLGAAVRDHEGEQYF.

This rearrangement joins TRBV7-3 to TRBJ2-1, with 9 bases lining up with TRBD2. J lost 8 bases, V lost 2 bases, and 4 bases had no gene match. CDR3 length equals 14 residues. Germline V gene data show CDR1 as SGHTA and CDR2 as FQGTGA. CDR3 sequence reads: CASSLLLAGDEQFF. In nucleotides, the CDR3 is TGTGCCAGCAGCTTACTGTTAGCGGGGGATGAGCAGTTCTTC.

This clone was observed a handful of times. V and J are TRBV2 and TRBJ1-1; no reliable D call. The germline gives CDR1 SNHLY, CDR2 FYNNEI. V lost 4 bases and J lost 11, with 14 bases in between. This CDR3 is 12 amino acids long. CDR3 amino acids: CASSGLSVMAFF. The DNA of the CDR3 is TGTGCCAGCAGTGGTTTGAGCGTCATGGCTTTCTTT.

The chain has TRBV4-1 and TRBJ2-7; possible D gene TRBD2, 6 bases. The CDR3 sequence is 13 residues long. From germline, CDR1 is MGHRA and CDR2 YSYEKL. The ends were cut back, 4 bases at V and 7 bases at J, with 14 bases in the middle. This chain's CDR3 is CASSLDGAGEQYF. CDR3 coding DNA: TGCGCCAGCAGCCTCGATGGGGCGGGGGAGCAGTACTTC.

The chain couples TRBV15 to TRBJ2-2, with 11 bases fitting TRBD2. V was pared by 5 bases and J by 1 base, with 6 bases of the junction left unmatched. The germline V gene encodes CDR1 LNHNV and CDR2 YYDKDF (reference sequence). The CDR3 sequence is 17 residues long. DNA for the CDR3: TGTGCCACCAGCGGGGCGGGGACTAGCGGGAACACCGGGGAGCTGTTTTTT. Translating it yields CATSGAGTSGNTGELFF. The complete variable domain, with remaining parts taken from reference TRBV15 and TRBJ2-2, reads DAMVIQNPRYQVTQFGKPVTLSCSQTLNHNVMYWYQQKSSQAPKLLFHYYDKDFNNEADTPDNFQSRRPNTSFCFLDIRSPGLGDTAMYLCATSGAGTSGNTGELFFGEGSRLTVL.

V gene TRBV2 combines with J gene TRBJ1-5; D remains ambiguous. Trimming shortened V by 3 bases and J by 4 bases, and 10 bases separated the two germline ends. Germline CDR1 is SNHLY and CDR2 is FYNNEI. This CDR3 contains 14 residues. CDR3 coding DNA: TGTGCCAGCAGTGATGGCGGATTGAATCAGCCCCAGCATTTT. Translation: CASSDGGLNQPQHF.

J is TRBJ1-1 and V is TRBV28; 8 bases are shared with TRBD1. Germline CDR1 reads MDHEN; CDR2 reads SYDVKM. The CDR3 covers 18 residues. After removal of 2 bases from V and 4 bases from J, the junction contained 15 bases not matched to a gene. The CDR3: CASSLVGRGLGEGTEAFF. The CDR3 DNA follows: TGTGCCAGCAGTTTAGTGGGCAGGGGGCTGGGTGAAGGCACTGAAGCTTTCTTT. Filled out from reference TRBV28 and TRBJ1-1, the complete variable domain reads DVKVTQSSRYLVKRTGEKVFLECVQDMDHENMFWYRQDPGLGLRLIYFSYDVKMKEKGDIPEGYSVSREKKERFSLILESASTNQTSMYLCASSLVGRGLGEGTEAFFGQGTRLTVV.

V is TRBV13 and J is TRBJ2-3; no definite D call. This CDR3 is built from 13 residues. Germline lookup yields CDR1 PRHDT and CDR2 FYEKMQ (reference sequence). V was trimmed by 4 bases and J by 4 bases, leaving 9 bases between them. CDR3 coding DNA: TGTGCCAGCAGCTCAGGACGGGCAGATACGCAGTATTTT. Protein product: CASSSGRADTQYF.

The CDR3 region is CAWSGGRAGWGETQYF. The CDR3 DNA reads as TGTGCCTGGAGTGGCGGGAGGGCCGGTTGGGGGGAGACCCAGTACTTC. This chain uses TRBV30 with TRBJ2-5, with 9 bases lining up with TRBD2. This CDR3 is built from 16 residues. Trimming took 1 base from V and 5 from J; bases not matched to a gene: 11. The germline gives CDR1 GTSNPN, CDR2 SVGIG (reference sequence).

The chain employs TRBV27 and TRBJ2-7; D gene uncertain. This CDR3 comprises 12 residues. Deletions cut 7 bases from V and 1 base from J, with 8 bases between. Germline V gene sequence: CDR1 MNHEY, CDR2 SMNVEV (reference sequence). Written as DNA, the CDR3 is TGTGCCAGCAAGACTCAATCCTACGAGCAGTACTTC. Protein product: CASKTQSYEQYF.

This clone was seen once. A far larger clone is only one base removed, so a read error is likely. The chain links TRBV5-4 to TRBJ1-2; no firm D call. Germline V gives CDR1 SGHNT, CDR2 YYREEE (reference sequence). Trimming removed 0 bases from V and 4 bases from J, with 7 bases in between. The CDR3 is 13 residues long. The CDR3, as DNA: TGTGCCAGCAGCTTGGGGCAGCTCTATGGCTACACCTTC. It specifies CASSLGQLYGYTF.